The 27 T cell receptor beta chains below all came from one sample that was sequenced in a study of early T cells in non-severe SARS-CoV-2 infection. From the 5' RACE reads, TCRdb called clonotypes with MiXCR, one entry per CDR3 protein. The sample includes more than 50,000 distinct CDR3 sequences, approximately 13% of them seen just once. This sample comprised whole blood, obtained at baseline. The receptor source for this set is an adult who was a healthcare worker with PCR-confirmed SARS-CoV-2 infection or an uninfected control (not recorded which).

This clonotype was seen a few times. CDR3 amino acids: CASSSFTGALNYGYTF. The CDR3 nucleotides are TGTGCCAGCAGCTCTTTCACAGGGGCCCTTAACTATGGCTACACCTTC. V is TRBV11-3 and J is TRBJ1-2; 7 bases are shared with TRBD1. The V gene end was trimmed by 4 bases and the J gene end by 1 base; junction bases not matched to a gene: 9. In germline, CDR1 is SGHNT, CDR2 YENEEA. The CDR3 contains 16 residues.

The rearrangement joins TRBV7-8 to TRBJ2-1, with TRBD2 matching over 16 bases. Germline V gives CDR1 SGHVS, CDR2 FQNEAQ. J gave up 6 bases and V 3 bases, and 5 bases lay outside the gene matches. This CDR3 is 17 amino acids long. The CDR3 DNA sequence: TGTGCCAGCAGCTTGGGACTAGCGGGGGGGCGGTCCAATGAGCAGTTCTTC. Amino acids: CASSLGLAGGRSNEQFF.

There are a few counts of this clonotype. This rearrangement joins TRBV20-1 to TRBJ2-5; tentatively, D is TRBD2 (5 bases). The CDR3 sequence is 16 residues long. V was shortened by 6 bases and J by 1 base, with 21 bases between the two germline ends. The V gene's germline CDR1 is DFQATT and CDR2 SNEGSKA (reference sequence). The CDR3 nucleotides read TGCAGTGCAACGAAGCGGTTATCGAGGACCCAAGAGACCCAGTACTTC. Protein sequence: CSATKRLSRTQETQYF.

This clonotype was detected many times. The chain combines TRBV19 with TRBJ1-5; D is possibly TRBD1 (6 bases). This CDR3 is built from 14 residues. The V end was cut by 11 bases, the J end by 1 base, with 15 bases between. Germline loops: CDR1 LNHDA, CDR2 SQIVND (reference sequence). The CDR3 loop reads CAVGWGASNQPQHF. As DNA, the CDR3 is TGTGCCGTTGGGTGGGGGGCGAGCAATCAGCCCCAGCATTTT. The full variable domain, completed using reference TRBV19 and TRBJ1-5, is DGGITQSPKYLFRKEGQNVTLSCEQNLNHDAMYWYRQDPGQGLRLIYYSQIVNDFQKGDIAEGYSVSREKKESFPLTVTSAQKNPTAFYLCAVGWGASNQPQHFGDGTRLSIL.

Ten or more counts support this clonotype. The genes are TRBV12-3 or TRBV12-4 and TRBJ1-2, with 8 nucleotides matching TRBD1. Germline trimming cut 1 base from V and 14 bases from J; bases unmatched to any gene: 6. CDR3 length: 12 residues. CDR3 coding DNA: TGTGCCAGCAGTTTAGGGAGGACAGGGCGGACCTTC. It translates to CASSLGRTGRTF.

The chain is built from TRBV2 and TRBJ2-7, with TRBD2 identical over 7 bases. This CDR3 is 14 amino acids long. Germline CDR1 reads SNHLY; CDR2 reads FYNNEI. J gave up 7 bases and V 5 bases, and 11 bases lay outside the gene matches. The CDR3 nucleotides read TGTGCCAGCAGTAAGAGCGGGGCCTCGGGGGAGCAGTACTTC. This encodes CASSKSGASGEQYF.

The chain employs TRBV12-3 or TRBV12-4 and TRBJ2-3, with D unclear. Deletions cut 2 bases from V and 4 bases from J, with 7 bases between. This CDR3 has 13 amino acids. The DNA for the CDR3 is TGTGCCAGCAGTTTATCCGAGGCAGATACGCAGTATTTT. It yields the protein CASSLSEADTQYF.

This clonotype has only a few counts. This sequence joins TRBV7-2 and TRBJ2-3, with 10 bases fitting TRBD2. CDR3 length: 19 amino acids. CDR1 and CDR2 from the germline V gene are SGHTA and FQGNSA. With 0 bases clipped from V and 2 bases from J, the junction kept 11 bases outside the gene matches. The CDR3 loop is CASSLAPLRLAGDTDTQYF. Written as DNA, the CDR3 is TGTGCCAGCAGCTTAGCACCCCTGCGGCTAGCGGGGGACACAGATACGCAGTATTTT. The full variable domain, completed using reference TRBV7-2 and TRBJ2-3, is GAGVSQSPSNKVTEKGKDVELRCDPISGHTALYWYRQSLGQGLEFLIYFQGNSAPDKSGLPSDRFSAERTGGSVSTLTIQRTQQEDSAVYLCASSLAPLRLAGDTDTQYFGPGTRLTVL.

This clonotype occurred many times. The chain recombines TRBV12-3 or TRBV12-4 with TRBJ1-3, with 7 nucleotides matching TRBD1. This CDR3 comprises 17 residues. The V segment lost 6 bases and the J segment 0 bases; nucleotides outside the gene matches: 11. CDR3: CASSPRQGRYSGNTIYF. The CDR3 DNA sequence: TGTGCCAGCAGCCCCCGACAGGGACGTTACTCTGGAAACACCATATATTTT.

The J gene is TRBJ2-3, the V gene TRBV2, with no clear D. Germline V gene lookup returns CDR1 SNHLY and CDR2 FYNNEI. V lost 0 bases and J 2 bases, leaving 6 bases between the germline ends. The CDR3 has 14 amino acids. DNA for the CDR3: TGTGCCAGCAGTGAAGCGGGGTTCACAGATACGCAGTATTTT. Its translation: CASSEAGFTDTQYF.

In its sample, this clonotype was seen a few times. The rearrangement uses TRBV7-9 and TRBJ1-5, with 8 nucleotides matching TRBD1. CDR3 length equals 19 residues. Trimming took 4 bases from V and 3 from J; bases not matched to a gene: 17. Germline-derived CDR1 and CDR2 are SEHNR and FQNEAQ (reference sequence). The CDR3 DNA sequence: TGTGCCAGCAGCTCACATCTCTCGCCGGGACAGGTCTTCAATCAGCCCCAGCATTTT. Its translation is CASSSHLSPGQVFNQPQHF. The whole variable domain, filled in from reference TRBV7-9 and TRBJ1-5, reads DTGVSQNPRHKITKRGQNVTFRCDPISEHNRLYWYRQTLGQGPEFLTYFQNEAQLEKSRLLSDRFSAERPKGSFSTLEIQRTEQGDSAMYLCASSSHLSPGQVFNQPQHFGDGTRLSIL.

The chain carries TRBV7-2 and TRBJ2-7; unclear D gene. From germline, CDR1 is SGHTA and CDR2 FQGNSA. V was pared by 4 bases and J by 3 bases, with 10 bases between. The CDR3 runs to 13 residues. As DNA, the CDR3 is TGTGCCAGCAGCTCCAACAACGGCTACGAGCAGTACTTC. Protein product: CASSSNNGYEQYF. The full variable domain, in which reference TRBV7-2 and TRBJ2-7 provide the parts outside the CDR3, is GAGVSQSPSNKVTEKGKDVELRCDPISGHTALYWYRQSLGQGLEFLIYFQGNSAPDKSGLPSDRFSAERTGGSVSTLTIQRTQQEDSAVYLCASSSNNGYEQYFGPGTRLTVT.

There are a few counts of this clonotype. J is TRBJ2-1 and V is TRBV24-1; 9 bases map to TRBD1. V trimming: 4 bases; J trimming: 7 bases; junction bases outside the gene matches: 10. This CDR3 is built from 16 residues. Looked up from germline, CDR1 is KGHDR and CDR2 is SFDVKD. CDR3 region: CATSETGGAFRNEQFF. Written as DNA, the CDR3 is TGTGCCACCAGTGAGACAGGGGGAGCATTTCGGAATGAGCAGTTCTTC.

This clonotype was seen only a few times. The V gene is TRBV12-3 or TRBV12-4, the J gene TRBJ1-5, with D possibly being TRBD1 (5 bases). CDR3 length: 15 amino acids. V lost 3 bases and J lost 6, with 15 bases in between. DNA for the CDR3: TGTGCCAGCAGTTTGGAGTCACCCGGGGGTCAGCCCCAGCATTTT. This sequence encodes CASSLESPGGQPQHF.

The table lists this clonotype with a few counts. This chain links TRBV29-1 with TRBJ2-3; 11 bases match TRBD2. This CDR3 contains 14 residues. Trimming at V came to 6 bases and at J to 6 bases, leaving 8 bases not matched to a gene. Germline V lookup: CDR1 SQVTM, CDR2 ANQGSEA. The CDR3 here is CSVAGLAVRDTQYF. The CDR3 nucleotides read TGCAGCGTGGCGGGACTAGCGGTTCGGGATACGCAGTATTTT.

V and J are TRBV10-2 and TRBJ2-7; a possible D gene is TRBD1 (5 bases). CDR1 and CDR2 (germline): WSHSY, SAAADI. Trimming cost V 6 bases and J 0 bases, with 12 bases left between them. The CDR3 consists of 14 residues. The CDR3: CASSGRASSYEQYF. Written as DNA, the CDR3 is TGCGCCAGCAGCGGCAGGGCTAGCTCCTACGAGCAGTACTTC.

The V call is TRBV27, the J call TRBJ2-7; D perhaps matches TRBD2 (5 bases). CDR1 is MNHEY, CDR2 SMNVEV, per germline (reference sequence). The CDR3 sequence is 15 residues long. The V end was cut by 2 bases, the J end by 0 bases, with 11 bases between. The CDR3 nucleotides read TGTGCCAGCAGTTTAGTTTTAGGGAGCTCCTACGAGCAGTACTTC. It is translated as CASSLVLGSSYEQYF.

This clonotype was picked up many times. V usage is TRBV18 and J usage is TRBJ1-1, with 7 positions matching TRBD1. Germline-derived CDR1 and CDR2 are KGHSH and LQKENI. The CDR3 length is 15 residues. J was trimmed by 5 bases and V by 3 bases; bases with no gene match: 9. The CDR3 is CASSPLTGYGTEAFF. The CDR3 DNA is TGTGCCAGCTCACCCCTGACAGGGTATGGAACTGAAGCTTTCTTT.

This clonotype has just a few counts. As DNA, the CDR3 is TGTGCCAGCAGTTTGGTGGCCGGCGGGACTGAAGCTTTCTTT. Translation gives CASSLVAGGTEAFF. The chain joins TRBV28 to TRBJ1-1; D unresolved. The germline CDR1 and CDR2 sequences are MDHEN and SYDVKM. The V and J ends lost 3 bases and 5 bases respectively, with 13 bases between them. The CDR3 is 14 amino acids.

This clonotype was found many times. This rearrangement joins TRBV28 to TRBJ1-4; 7 positions agree with TRBD1. The germline CDR1 and CDR2 sequences are MDHEN and SYDVKM. V lost 5 bases, J lost 2 bases, and 8 bases stayed unmatched. This CDR3 contains 16 residues. DNA of the CDR3: TGTGCCAGCAGTGGACAGGACGTTGGGACTAATGAAAAACTGTTTTTT. Its translation: CASSGQDVGTNEKLFF.

This clonotype was detected only a few times. The chain recombines TRBV5-4 with TRBJ2-7, with 11 bases aligning to TRBD2. The CDR3 covers 15 residues. CDR1 and CDR2 from the germline V gene are SGHNT and YYREEE (reference sequence). The ends lost 4 bases at V and 4 bases at J; junction bases unmatched: 7. Here the CDR3 reads CASSLPGLAAYEQYF. DNA for the CDR3: TGTGCCAGCAGCCTGCCGGGACTAGCGGCTTACGAGCAGTACTTC. The whole variable domain, filled in from reference TRBV5-4 and TRBJ2-7, reads ETGVTQSPTHLIKTRGQQVTLRCSSQSGHNTVSWYQQALGQGPQFIFQYYREEENGRGNFPPRFSGLQFPNYSSELNVNALELDDSALYLCASSLPGLAAYEQYFGPGTRLTVT.

The chain couples TRBV28 to TRBJ2-1; 8 bases agree with TRBD2. The CDR3 length is 11 residues. With V trimmed by 8 bases and J by 13 bases, 7 bases remained unmatched. The germline CDR1 and CDR2 sequences are MDHEN and SYDVKM. CDR3: CASSPGLDQFF. For the CDR3, the DNA is TGTGCCAGCTCTCCGGGACTAGACCAGTTCTTC.

The chain uses TRBV3-1 and TRBJ2-3; unclear D gene. The CDR3 contains 14 residues. The germline V and J ends were trimmed by 0 bases and 5 bases, with 9 bases remaining between them. Germline lookup yields CDR1 LGHDT and CDR2 YNNKEL (reference sequence). The CDR3, as DNA: TGTGCCAGCAGCCAAGAGCTCCTAGGAGATACGCAGTATTTT. Encoded protein: CASSQELLGDTQYF.

The chain employs TRBV4-3 and TRBJ1-1, with D possibly matching TRBD1 (5 bases). V lost 3 bases, J lost 6 bases, and 14 bases lay in between. The CDR3 consists of 14 residues. CDR1 and CDR2 (germline): LGHNA, YSLEER. For the CDR3, the DNA is TGCGCCAGCAGCCAGGCCGGGGGGGAGGCTGAAGCTTTCTTT. The encoded protein is CASSQAGGEAEAFF.

Only a few counts were recorded for this clonotype. V gene TRBV19 combines with J gene TRBJ2-5; 7 bases fit TRBD1. The germline CDR1 and CDR2 sequences are LNHDA and SQIVND (reference sequence). CDR3 length equals 13 residues. The trim removed 4 bases at V and 2 bases at J, leaving 1 base unmatched. This CDR3 is CASSTQGQETQYF. CDR3 coding DNA: TGTGCCAGTAGTACACAGGGGCAAGAGACCCAGTACTTC.

This clonotype has only a few counts. This chain uses TRBV24-1 with TRBJ2-1; D ambiguous. Germline V lookup: CDR1 KGHDR, CDR2 SFDVKD. This CDR3 has 16 amino acids. V was shortened by 3 bases and J by 0 bases, with 11 bases between the two germline ends. CDR3 amino acids: CATSDPTLNSYNEQFF. In nucleotides, the CDR3 is TGTGCCACCAGTGATCCGACCTTAAACTCCTACAATGAGCAGTTCTTC.

This clonotype showed up just a few times. One end of the junction does not line up with germline, which may come from a read error. The rearrangement uses TRBV7-6 and TRBJ2-3, with D possibly TRBD2 on 6 matching bases. The germline CDR1 and CDR2 sequences are SGHVS and FNYEAQ. The CDR3 runs to 16 residues. The CDR3, as DNA: TGTGCCAGCGGCCTCCGACTAGGTGGCATCACAAATACGCAGTATTTT. Protein sequence: CASGLRLGGITNTQYF.